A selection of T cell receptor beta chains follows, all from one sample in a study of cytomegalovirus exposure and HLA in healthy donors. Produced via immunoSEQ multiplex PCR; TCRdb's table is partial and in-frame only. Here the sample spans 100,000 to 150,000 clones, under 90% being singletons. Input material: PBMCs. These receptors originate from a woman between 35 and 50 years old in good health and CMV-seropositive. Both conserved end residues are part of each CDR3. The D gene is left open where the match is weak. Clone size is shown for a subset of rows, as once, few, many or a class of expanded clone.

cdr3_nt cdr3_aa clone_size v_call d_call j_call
TGCGCCAGCAGCCAAGATCAGGGGGCAGGGGCTAACTATGGCTACACCTTC CASSQDQGAGANYGYTF - TRBV4-1 TRBD1 TRBJ1-2
TGCGCCAGCAGTGAGGGCTCTTCCTATGGCTACACCTTC CASSEGSSYGYTF - TRBV10-2 - TRBJ1-2
TGTGCCAGCAGTTTATCGACCAGACAGGGAGGAGGCCCTGAAGTTTTCTTT CASSLSTRQGGGPEVFF few TRBV27 TRBD1 TRBJ1-1
TGTGCCAGTAGTATAGACCTAGCGACTACAGATACGCAGTATTTT CASSIDLATTDTQYF - TRBV19 - TRBJ2-3
TGTGCCAGCAGCTTATATAACAGTCCTAACTATGGCTACACCTTC CASSLYNSPNYGYTF - TRBV7-9 - TRBJ1-2
TGTGCCAGCAGCTTAGCGGGAGGGCCTGGCTACACCTTC CASSLAGGPGYTF - TRBV7-9 - TRBJ1-2
TGTGCCAGTTGTAGACAGGCCTCCTACGAGCAGTACTTC CASCRQASYEQYF - TRBV27 - TRBJ2-7
TGCGCCAGCAGCCAAGAGACCAGAGGCGGGGAGCTGTTTTTT CASSQETRGGELFF - TRBV4-3 - TRBJ2-2
TGTGCCAACAGCCCTCGGACAGGGCCCTACGAGCAGTACTTC CANSPRTGPYEQYF - TRBV7-9 TRBD1 TRBJ2-7
TGTGCCAGCAGCACTTCGGGAGGATGGACTGAAGCTTTCTTT CASSTSGGWTEAFF - TRBV5-6 - TRBJ1-1
TGTGCCAGCAGGAGGGACAGCCTTCTTACCGGGGAGCTGTTTTTT CASRRDSLLTGELFF - TRBV5-4 TRBD1 TRBJ2-2
TGTGCCAGCAGTGAACAGGGGTCTCTAGCCGGGGAGCTGTTTTTT CASSEQGSLAGELFF - TRBV25-1 - TRBJ2-2
TGTGCCAGCAGACCTATACAGGGGTACGAGCAGTACTTC CASRPIQGYEQYF - TRBV5-6 TRBD1 TRBJ2-7
TGTGCCAGCAGCTTAGGGGGGGGGCGTTCCGACACTGAAGCTTTCTTT CASSLGGGRSDTEAFF few TRBV7-6 - TRBJ1-1
TGTGCCAGCAGAGAGATGAACACTGAAGCTTTCTTT CASREMNTEAFF - TRBV28 - TRBJ1-1
TGTGCCAGCAGCCCCCGAGCGGGACGTACAGATACGCAGTATTTT CASSPRAGRTDTQYF - TRBV11-2 TRBD2 TRBJ2-3
TGTGCCAGCACGACGGCTAGCGGGAGGGGAGGACTTGAGCAGTTCTTC CASTTASGRGGLEQFF - TRBV2 TRBD2 TRBJ2-1
TGTGCCAGCAGCCGGGGACTAGCGGGAACCTACGAGCAGTACTTC CASSRGLAGTYEQYF - TRBV5-6 TRBD2 TRBJ2-7
TGCGCCAGCAGCTTGGTGGGGGGGGGCAATGAGCAGTTCTTC CASSLVGGGNEQFF - TRBV5-1 TRBD2 TRBJ2-1
TGTGCCAGCAGCTTCCTAAGCGGGAGCGGGACCGGGGAGCTGTTTTTT CASSFLSGSGTGELFF - TRBV7-9 TRBD2 TRBJ2-2
TGTGCCAGTAGTATGATGACAGGCCGAAACACCATATATTTT CASSMMTGRNTIYF - TRBV19 - TRBJ1-3
TGTGCCAGTAGCCCCCCGACAGGGGTGGGGGCGACCCAGTACTTC CASSPPTGVGATQYF - TRBV6-5 TRBD1 TRBJ2-5
TGTGCCAGCAGCTTCGGACTAGCGGTCACAGATACGCAGTATTTT CASSFGLAVTDTQYF - TRBV11-2 TRBD2 TRBJ2-3
TGTGCCAGCAGCGCGCTAACCGGGGAGCTGTTTTTT CASSALTGELFF - TRBV9 - TRBJ2-2
TGTGCCAGCAGCCAGACTAGCGGGAGATCTGCCAAAAACATTCAGTACTTC CASSQTSGRSAKNIQYF - TRBV27 TRBD2 TRBJ2-4
TGTGCCAGCAGCCACGGACTAGCGGGAGAGGACGAGCAGTACTTC CASSHGLAGEDEQYF - TRBV4-2 TRBD2 TRBJ2-7
TGTGCCAGCAGCCGAGGACTGTACTATGGCTACACCTTC CASSRGLYYGYTF - TRBV14 - TRBJ1-2
TGTGCCAGCAGCTTACGTTACCGGGACAGGGGGAACAATGAGCAGTTCTTC CASSLRYRDRGNNEQFF few TRBV7-9 TRBD1 TRBJ2-1
TGCGCCAGCAGCGACGTGCAGGGGGCAACTGAAGCTTTCTTT CASSDVQGATEAFF - TRBV5-1 TRBD1 TRBJ1-1
TGTGCCAGCAGCTTAGTGGCGGTTAGCAATCAGCCCCAGCATTTT CASSLVAVSNQPQHF few TRBV7-2 - TRBJ1-5
TGTGCCAGCAGGGCGGGAGTGATCACAGATACGCAGTATTTT CASRAGVITDTQYF - TRBV6-5 TRBD2 TRBJ2-3
TGCAGCGTCGCGTTGGGGACAGAGGTGTTAGGGACCCAGTACTTC CSVALGTEVLGTQYF - TRBV29-1 TRBD1 TRBJ2-5
TGCAGCGTTGACGAGCACCTCTATGGCTACACCTTC CSVDEHLYGYTF - TRBV29-1 - TRBJ1-2
TGTGCCAGCAGCCCAGGGCGCTCCTACGAGCAGTACTTC CASSPGRSYEQYF - TRBV6-5 - TRBJ2-7
TGCAGCGTCGACAGGGACTATGGCTACACCTTC CSVDRDYGYTF few TRBV29-1 TRBD1 TRBJ1-2
TGTGCCAGCAGTGACTCATTGTGGGGGGACAGGGAATACTACGCCGGGGAGCTGTTTTTT CASSDSLWGDREYYAGELFF - TRBV6-4 TRBD1 TRBJ2-2
TGTGCCAGCAGTTTTTTGCAAGGGCCCGGGGGAGATGGCTACACCTTC CASSFLQGPGGDGYTF - TRBV28 - TRBJ1-2
TGTGCCAGCAGTTTACGGGCGGGAGGAGGGTACGAGCAGTACTTC CASSLRAGGGYEQYF - TRBV27 TRBD2 TRBJ2-7
TGTGCCAGCAGCTTAGGTGCGAGCTGGGGGGCAGATACGCAGTATTTT CASSLGASWGADTQYF - TRBV11-2 - TRBJ2-3
TGTGCCAGCATGGTGAGAGCAGGGAACACTGAAGCTTTCTTT CASMVRAGNTEAFF - TRBV6-5 - TRBJ1-1
TGTGCCAGCAGCAAAGATGGGCGGGAGGCCACAACCTTTGGGTACGAGCAGTACTTC CASSKDGREATTFGYEQYF - TRBV21-1 - TRBJ2-7
TGCGCCAGCAGCCAAGAACTAGCGGGAGACCTCTCTGGGGCCAACGTCCTGACTTTC CASSQELAGDLSGANVLTF - TRBV4-3 TRBD2 TRBJ2-6
TGTGCCAGCAGATCTAATCCGCCGGGGAACACTGAAGCTTTCTTT CASRSNPPGNTEAFF - TRBV9 - TRBJ1-1
TGTGCCACCAGGAAAGTGGGGGGACTAGCGGGGGCTAGCTCCTACAATGAGCAGTTCTTC CATRKVGGLAGASSYNEQFF once TRBV15 TRBD2 TRBJ2-1
TGCGCCAGCAGCTTGGTGGGGGCAATGACAGATACGCAGTATTTT CASSLVGAMTDTQYF - TRBV5-1 - TRBJ2-3
TGCGCCAGCAGAGGGACTAGCGGGCTGCAGTTCTTC CASRGTSGLQFF - TRBV4-1 TRBD2 TRBJ2-1
TGTGCTAGCAGCTTAGTGCTAGCGGCATACAATGAGCAGTTCTTC CASSLVLAAYNEQFF - TRBV7-7 TRBD2 TRBJ2-1
TGTGCCTGGAGCCATGGGACTAGCGGGAGGTCCGGGGAGCTGTTTTTT CAWSHGTSGRSGELFF - TRBV30 TRBD2 TRBJ2-2
TGTGCCAGCTCACCCATAGCGGGACCCGACAATGAGCAGTTCTTC CASSPIAGPDNEQFF - TRBV18 TRBD2 TRBJ2-1
TGTGCCATCAGTGGACAGGGAGGCACTGAAGCTTTCTTT CAISGQGGTEAFF - TRBV10-3 TRBD1 TRBJ1-1
TGTGCCAGCAGCACGGGACTAGCGGGAGTAACCTACGAGCAGTACTTC CASSTGLAGVTYEQYF - TRBV11-2 TRBD2 TRBJ2-7